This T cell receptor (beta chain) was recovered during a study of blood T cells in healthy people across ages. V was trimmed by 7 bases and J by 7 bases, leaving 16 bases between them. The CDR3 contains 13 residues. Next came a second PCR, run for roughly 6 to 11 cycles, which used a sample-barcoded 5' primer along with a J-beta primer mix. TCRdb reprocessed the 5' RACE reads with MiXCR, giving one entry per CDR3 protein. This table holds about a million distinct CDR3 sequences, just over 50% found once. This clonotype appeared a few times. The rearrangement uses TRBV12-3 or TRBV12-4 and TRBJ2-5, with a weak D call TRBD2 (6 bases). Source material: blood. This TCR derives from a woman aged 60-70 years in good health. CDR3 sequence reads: CASNLEGLGTQYF. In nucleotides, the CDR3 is TGTGCCAGCAACCTGGAGGGTCTCGGGACCCAGTACTTC.